This record concerns one T cell receptor beta chain sequence. The target of this receptor is not known. Base qualities are not at hand, and no much larger clone is one base apart. TCRbeta CDR3 regions were amplified from genomic DNA by means of the immunoSEQ Assay, a bias-controlled multiplex PCR. In the original analysis: Within the assay, amplification of reference gene primers was used to estimate how many nucleated cells each sample contained. To quantify the absolute abundance of each unique TCRbeta CDR3 rearrangement, sequence reads were collapsed and filtered. For each sample, productive Simpson clonality was calculated by taking the square root of Simpson's diversity index across productive rearrangements. The table comes from immuneACCESS by way of TCRdb, which keeps in-frame sequences with V and J called. Part of the clones is missing from these tables; in studies checked, under half for an unresolved V gene and the rest for unknown reasons. V, J and clone size are taken as reported in that table, and D and trimming were inferred from the DNA itself. The sample table holds about 210,000 clones, of which around 83% were seen once. Approximately 5% of the sample lies in the top ten.

This entry belongs to a study of blood T cell repertoires in COVID-19 (dated by TCRdb to 2018 to 2020). Context from the whole study: The collaborator samples originated in the United States, Italy and Spain and spanned the acute and convalescent phases of COVID-19. HLA class I and class II types, where available, came from metadata supplied by the sample provider rather than from assay-based typing. The dataset comprised deeply sampled blood TCRbeta repertoires from subjects exposed to, actively infected with, or recovered from COVID-19. A de-identified subject ID, COVID-19 status, age in years and sex were almost always included in the sample metadata. The material from the prospective study consisted of cDNA or gDNA derived from T cells, B-cell-depleted T cells, or PBMCs. The samples were drawn from the first 160 participants of the ongoing ImmuneRACE study and from 950 to 1,500 subjects provided by 6 global collaborators. The repertoires were released in a freely available public database meant as a resource for research on the immune response to SARS-CoV-2. Beyond this particular receptor, the publication reports: Clinical and demographic metadata were provided uncurated, with the amount varying by source and participant.

One collaborating source in Seattle enrolled patients while the patients were actively infected and followed the patients over time throughout the course of disease. Each collaborating institution followed its own protocols to collect whole blood in K2EDTA tubes. For TCRbeta analysis, collaborators shipped samples in one of three forms: frozen whole blood, isolated PBMCs, or DNA extracted from either of those sample types. The clonotype was recovered from a woman in her seventies with COVID-19, enrolled during active disease. The source material was peripheral blood.

The CDR3 region has the sequence CASSDRAQSKNIQYF. The DNA is TGTGCCAGCAGTGACAGGGCCCAAAGTAAAAACATTCAGTACTTC. This receptor chain uses TRBV2 and TRBJ2-4, with TRBD1 tentatively as D gene (5 bases match). Trimming takes 3 bases from V and 4 bases from J, and the germline ends sit 13 bases apart. As encoded in the germline V gene, CDR1 is SNHLY while CDR2 is FYNNEI. Measured from the cysteine to the phenylalanine, the CDR3 is 15 residues long. Here the CDR3 DNA is all that survives: 45 bases in frame from base 1.